This passage covers 32 T cell receptor beta chains from one sample sequenced in a study. TCRdb redid the calling of the 5' RACE reads with MiXCR, one entry per CDR3 protein. The table has about 64,000 distinct CDR3 sequences, around a fifth seen once; the top ten hold just under 3%. Sequencing was carried out using memory CD4+ T cells sorted from a lymph node. Subset of the sample: memory CD4+ T cells, CD4+CD45RO+CD25-. All receptors come from a female donor with breast cancer.

This clonotype has just a few counts. CDR3 amino acids: CASSLTQDYGYTF. CDR3 bases: TGTGCCAGCAGTTTAACGCAGGACTATGGCTACACCTTC. The chain recombines TRBV28 with TRBJ1-2; the D is unclear. Trimming shortened V by 2 bases and J by 3 bases, and 7 bases separated the two germline ends. The V gene's germline CDR1 is MDHEN and CDR2 SYDVKM. The length of the CDR3 is 13 residues.

J is TRBJ2-2 and V is TRBV3-1, with D possibly being TRBD1 (6 bases). The CDR3 covers 14 residues. CDR1 is LGHDT and CDR2 is YNNKEL in the germline V gene (reference sequence). The V end lost 6 bases, the J end lost 4 bases, and 12 bases lay between the germline ends. CDR3 residues: CASRAGAGTGELFF. DNA of the CDR3: TGTGCCAGCAGAGCAGGGGCCGGCACCGGGGAGCTGTTTTTT.

The chain uses TRBV7-9 and TRBJ1-1, with D possibly being TRBD1 (6 bases). CDR1 and CDR2 from the germline V gene are SEHNR and FQNEAQ (reference sequence). The CDR3 runs 15 residues. V was shortened by 4 bases and J by 5 bases, with 17 bases between the two germline ends. CDR3 coding DNA: TGTGCCAGCAGCTCCCAAGGGGGAATGGGAACTGAAGCTTTCTTT. Encoded protein: CASSSQGGMGTEAFF. The whole variable domain, filled in from reference TRBV7-9 and TRBJ1-1, reads DTGVSQNPRHKITKRGQNVTFRCDPISEHNRLYWYRQTLGQGPEFLTYFQNEAQLEKSRLLSDRFSAERPKGSFSTLEIQRTEQGDSAMYLCASSSQGGMGTEAFFGQGTRLTVV.

The chain joins TRBV7-9 to TRBJ2-7; no definite D call. Germline lookup yields CDR1 SEHNR and CDR2 FQNEAQ (reference sequence). The CDR3 contains 15 residues. The germline V and J ends were trimmed by 4 bases and 1 base, with 14 bases remaining between them. DNA for the CDR3: TGTGCCAGCAGCTCCCTACCAGCTACATCCTACGAGCAGTACTTC. It yields the protein CASSSLPATSYEQYF. Together with reference TRBV7-9 and TRBJ2-7, the CDR3 gives the full variable domain: DTGVSQNPRHKITKRGQNVTFRCDPISEHNRLYWYRQTLGQGPEFLTYFQNEAQLEKSRLLSDRFSAERPKGSFSTLEIQRTEQGDSAMYLCASSSLPATSYEQYFGPGTRLTVT.

This clonotype was seen a handful of times. The genes are TRBV7-2 and TRBJ2-1; D is perhaps TRBD2 (6 bases). The CDR3 sequence is 14 residues long. The germline V gene encodes CDR1 SGHTA and CDR2 FQGNSA. With 3 bases removed from V and 6 bases from J, the gap between germline ends came to 12 bases. CDR3 nucleotide sequence: TGTGCCAGCAGCTTCCAGCGGGCCCTCAATGAGCAGTTCTTC. Translated: CASSFQRALNEQFF.

There are many counts of this clonotype. The genes are TRBV12-3 or TRBV12-4 and TRBJ1-6; weak D call: TRBD1 (5 bases). There are 14 residues in the CDR3. V dropped 6 bases and J dropped 8 bases, with 14 bases sitting between them. The DNA for the CDR3 is TGTGCCAGCAGCCGGGGCCAGAATGATTCACCCCTCCACTTT. Its translation is CASSRGQNDSPLHF.

The chain uses TRBV2 and TRBJ1-2; D uncertain. The ends were cut back, 3 bases at V and 8 bases at J, with 13 bases in the middle. Per germline, CDR1 SNHLY and CDR2 FYNNEI. This CDR3 is 13 amino acids long. The chain's CDR3 is CASSELGTDGYTF. In nucleotides, the CDR3 is TGTGCCAGCAGTGAGCTGGGTACGGACGGCTACACCTTC. The variable domain in full, completed from reference TRBV2 and TRBJ1-2, reads EPEVTQTPSHQVTQMGQEVILRCVPISNHLYFYWYRQILGQKVEFLVSFYNNEISEKSEIFDDQFSVERPDGSNFTLKIRSTKLEDSAMYFCASSELGTDGYTFGSGTRLTVV.

This clonotype was picked up a small number of times. The CDR3 spells CSARDSGRGVSYEQYF. CDR3 DNA sequence: TGCAGTGCTAGAGATTCGGGACGAGGGGTTTCCTACGAGCAGTACTTC. The chain recombines TRBV20-1 with TRBJ2-7; D could derive from TRBD1 or TRBD2 (5 bases each). Germline CDR1 is DFQATT and CDR2 is SNEGSKA (reference sequence). Deletions cut 0 bases from V and 1 base from J, with 16 bases between. The length of the CDR3 is 16 residues.

This clonotype came up many times. The J gene is TRBJ2-3, the V gene TRBV5-5; unclear D gene. V lost 3 bases and J lost 5, with 4 bases in between. The CDR3 length is 11 residues. CDR1 and CDR2 from the germline V gene are SGHKS and YYEKEE (reference sequence). The CDR3 coding sequence is TGTGCCAGCAGCTATCGAGATACGCAGTATTTT. This sequence encodes CASSYRDTQYF.

In its sample, this clonotype was seen a few times. This sequence joins TRBV12-3 or TRBV12-4 and TRBJ1-2, with a possible D match to TRBD1 (5 bases). V lost 6 bases to trimming and J lost 6 bases, with 14 bases between them. The CDR3 sequence is 13 residues long. CDR3 sequence: CASSRDGSNGYTF. DNA of the CDR3: TGTGCCAGCAGCCGGGACGGCTCGAATGGCTACACCTTC.

Concerning this clonotype itself: It is likely a read error, because the conserved phenylalanine at the end of the CDR3 is missing. The V gene is TRBV7-2, the J gene TRBJ2-2; TRBD1 agrees at 7 bases. The V segment lost 3 bases and the J segment 6 bases; nucleotides outside the gene matches: 7. The CDR3 is 15 residues long. Per germline, CDR1 SGHTA and CDR2 FQGNSA. CDR3 coding DNA: TGTGCCAGCAGCTTTGACAGGGTTTACGCCGGGGAGCTGTTTTCT. Its protein product is CASSFDRVYAGELFS.

The rearrangement uses TRBV4-2 and TRBJ1-1; tentative D call: TRBD1 (5 bases). The V gene lost 0 bases and the J gene lost 1 base, with 12 bases spanning the gap. Germline assignment: CDR1 LGHNA and CDR2 YNFKEQ. The CDR3 is made up of 16 amino acids. CDR3 nucleotides: TGTGCCAGCAGCCAAGAATTCGACAGTTGGAACACTGAAGCTTTCTTT. This sequence encodes CASSQEFDSWNTEAFF.

The table lists this clonotype with a few counts. The chain recombines TRBV28 with TRBJ2-6; D not resolved. CDR3 length: 15 residues. Trimming removed 0 bases at V and 1 base at J, with 4 bases between. Germline V gene data show CDR1 as MDHEN and CDR2 as SYDVKM. The CDR3 nucleotides are TGTGCCAGCAGTTTATGGGGTTCTGGGGCCAACGTCCTGACTTTC. It specifies CASSLWGSGANVLTF. The whole variable domain, remainder taken from reference TRBV28 and TRBJ2-6, is DVKVTQSSRYLVKRTGEKVFLECVQDMDHENMFWYRQDPGLGLRLIYFSYDVKMKEKGDIPEGYSVSREKKERFSLILESASTNQTSMYLCASSLWGSGANVLTFGAGSRLTVL.

As concerns this clonotype: The CDR3 does not close with the conserved phenylalanine or tryptophan, likely indicating a read error. The DNA is left out, because the CDR3 cannot be placed on it with certainty; the CDR3 is given as TCRdb lists it. CDR3 loop: CASSYGDVGGREKYS. V usage is TRBV6-2 or TRBV6-3 and J usage is TRBJ2-7; the table names TRBD1, a call not compared with the DNA. The CDR3 is made up of 15 amino acids, end residues included. Germline V gene lookup returns CDR1 MNHEY and CDR2 SVGEGT.

This clonotype has ten or more counts. This chain links TRBV7-3 with TRBJ1-2; D is ambiguous. The CDR3 spans 13 residues. Germline V gives CDR1 SGHTA, CDR2 FQGTGA. The ends were cut back, 0 bases at V and 8 bases at J, with 10 bases in the middle. The CDR3 bases are TGTGCCAGCAGCTTAACCCCGGTAGGGGGCTACACCTTC. It codes for CASSLTPVGGYTF.

The sample holds a few counts of this clonotype. The chain combines TRBV5-1 with TRBJ2-1; D gene unclear. The CDR3 totals 14 residues. Trimming pared 3 bases from V and 8 bases from J, leaving 15 bases between. Germline V gene lookup returns CDR1 SGHRS and CDR2 YFSETQ. The CDR3 reads CASSYGPIDDEQFF. For the CDR3, the DNA is TGCGCCAGCAGCTACGGACCCATCGACGATGAGCAGTTCTTC.

This clonotype was picked up a small number of times. The rearrangement uses TRBV30 and TRBJ2-1, with a weak D call TRBD2 (6 bases). CDR3 length: 14 amino acids. V was clipped by 0 bases and J by 2 bases, with 8 bases between them. Germline CDR1 and CDR2: GTSNPN and SVGIG (reference sequence). The CDR3 bases are TGTGCCTGGAGTGTTCGACTAGCCTACAATGAGCAGTTCTTC. This sequence encodes CAWSVRLAYNEQFF.

This clonotype appeared a few times. This chain joins TRBV6-5 and TRBJ2-7, with 9 bases lining up with TRBD1. J was trimmed by 7 bases and V by 6 bases; bases with no gene match: 16. This CDR3 is built from 16 residues. The germline V gene encodes CDR1 MNHEY and CDR2 SVGAGI. The CDR3 is CASSGGDGQGKKEQYF. As DNA, the CDR3 is TGTGCCAGCAGCGGAGGCGATGGACAGGGGAAAAAGGAGCAGTACTTC.

Of note for this clonotype: Likely a read error: the CDR3 ends without its conserved phenylalanine or tryptophan. This chain uses TRBV5-1 with TRBJ2-6; 8 bases match TRBD1. V lost 3 bases to trimming and J lost 0 bases; unmatched junction nucleotides: 8. CDR3 length: 18 amino acids. The germline V gene has CDR1 SGHRS and CDR2 YFSETQ. The CDR3: CASSSTGTGHSGANVLTL. Written as DNA, the CDR3 is TGCGCCAGCAGCTCCACCGGGACAGGCCACTCTGGGGCCAACGTCCTGACTCTC.

This clonotype was observed many times. The chain carries TRBV2 and TRBJ2-7; D is possibly TRBD1 (6 bases). Trimming shortened V by 7 bases and J by 6 bases, and 10 bases separated the two germline ends. CDR1 and CDR2 from the germline V gene are SNHLY and FYNNEI. The CDR3 is 11 residues long. CDR3 sequence (DNA): TGTGCCAGCACCAGGGGCCCCGAGCAGTACTTC. Protein sequence: CASTRGPEQYF. Drawing the rest from reference TRBV2 and TRBJ2-7, the complete variable domain is EPEVTQTPSHQVTQMGQEVILRCVPISNHLYFYWYRQILGQKVEFLVSFYNNEISEKSEIFDDQFSVERPDGSNFTLKIRSTKLEDSAMYFCASTRGPEQYFGPGTRLTVT.

This clonotype was seen a handful of times. The V gene is TRBV29-1, the J gene TRBJ1-3; 8 nucleotides agree with TRBD1. Germline CDR1 is SQVTM and CDR2 is ANQGSEA. CDR3 length equals 14 residues. V shed 0 bases and J 8 bases; nucleotides not matched to a gene: 6. CDR3: CSVEDPARGHTIYF. The CDR3 DNA is TGCAGCGTTGAAGATCCCGCCAGGGGGCACACCATATATTTT.

In this sample, this clonotype turned up many times. The rearrangement joins TRBV7-9 to TRBJ2-1; 9 nucleotides match TRBD1. The CDR3 has 15 residues. The J segment lost 4 bases and the V segment lost 5 bases, leaving 6 bases of the junction unmatched. CDR1 and CDR2 from the germline V gene are SEHNR and FQNEAQ (reference sequence). The CDR3 nucleotides are TGTGCCAGCAGCCACCGGGACAGGGTGTACAATGAGCAGTTCTTC. It is translated as CASSHRDRVYNEQFF.

V is TRBV4-2 and J is TRBJ2-5, with a possible D match to TRBD1 (5 bases). Germline CDR1 and CDR2: LGHNA and YNFKEQ. This CDR3 spans 15 amino acids. The ends were cut back, 1 base at V and 1 base at J, with 10 bases in the middle. DNA for the CDR3: TGTGCCAGCAGCCAAGTGGGGCGGACCCAAGAGACCCAGTACTTC. It encodes CASSQVGRTQETQYF.

This clonotype was counted a few times. J is TRBJ2-1 and V is TRBV4-3; 9 bases align to TRBD2. With V trimmed by 0 bases and J by 11 bases, 14 bases remained unmatched. The CDR3 consists of 17 residues. Germline-derived CDR1 and CDR2 are LGHNA and YSLEER. CDR3 amino acids: CASSQDVKREANTKQFF. DNA of the CDR3: TGCGCCAGCAGCCAAGACGTCAAGCGGGAGGCCAATACAAAGCAGTTCTTC.

This clonotype has only a few counts. The V call is TRBV5-1, the J call TRBJ2-5; unclear D gene. Looked up from germline, CDR1 is SGHRS and CDR2 is YFSETQ. The CDR3 is 13 residues long. V lost 4 bases and J lost 0, with 7 bases in between. CDR3: CASSPFNQETQYF. The CDR3 bases are TGCGCCAGCAGCCCTTTTAACCAAGAGACCCAGTACTTC.

This clonotype appeared a single time. This sequence may be a read error, since a much larger clone differs from it by one base. The V call is TRBV4-3, the J call TRBJ2-3; TRBD2 agrees at 8 bases. CDR3 size: 16 residues. Germline V gene sequence: CDR1 LGHNA, CDR2 YSLEER. V lost 3 bases to trimming and J lost 1 base; unmatched junction nucleotides: 6. The CDR3 DNA sequence: TGCGCCAGCAGCCAGGGAGCGGGAGCGGGCACAGATACGCAGTATTTT. Its protein product is CASSQGAGAGTDTQYF.

This clonotype was seen a handful of times. V gene TRBV20-1 combines with J gene TRBJ2-2; perhaps TRBD1 as D (6 bases). V was trimmed by 1 base and J by 4 bases, leaving 13 bases between them. Germline CDR1 and CDR2: DFQATT and SNEGSKA (reference sequence). The length of the CDR3 is 15 residues. In nucleotides, the CDR3 is TGCAGTGCTAGAGGTAGGTTCAGGGGCACCGGGGAGCTGTTTTTT. Amino acids: CSARGRFRGTGELFF.

Turning to this clonotype: A much larger clone lies one base from this, so it may be a read error. V usage is TRBV7-6 and J usage is TRBJ2-7; D remains ambiguous. Germline CDR1 reads SGHVS; CDR2 reads FNYEAQ. The CDR3 sequence is 14 residues long. The CDR3 DNA is TGTGCCAGCAGCTTGTCTGCCGATTTGGGCGAGCATTACTTC. Amino acid sequence: CASSLSADLGEHYF.

With regard to this clonotype: At one of its ends the junction is not consistent with the germline gene, which may arise from a read error. The rearrangement joins TRBV5-1 to TRBJ2-2, with D tentatively TRBD2 (6 bases). Germline V gene data show CDR1 as SGHRS and CDR2 as YFSETQ. The CDR3 runs to 15 residues. CDR3 sequence reads: CASSFAGMGTVELFF. CDR3 DNA sequence: TGCGCCAGCAGCTTTGCGGGGATGGGCACCGTGGAGCTGTTTTTT.

The CDR3 loop reads CSARVAGGTSTDTQYF. As DNA, the CDR3 is TGCAGTGCTAGAGTCGCGGGAGGGACTAGCACAGATACGCAGTATTTT. V and J are TRBV20-1 and TRBJ2-3; 9 bases line up with TRBD2. Per the germline V gene, CDR1 is DFQATT and CDR2 is SNEGSKA (reference sequence). The length of the CDR3 is 16 residues. The junction had 5 bases not matched to a gene; V was cut back by 1 base and J by 0 bases.

This clonotype occurred a few times. An end of the junction differs from the germline gene, which may be a read error. This chain links TRBV3-1 with TRBJ1-2, with 7 positions matching TRBD1. This CDR3 has 12 residues. Germline V gives CDR1 LGHDT, CDR2 YNNKEL (reference sequence). The DNA of the CDR3 is TGTGCCAGCAGCCAAGTCGGGGGACAGTCCCTCTTC. It encodes CASSQVGGQSLF.

This clonotype was counted only a few times. The chain combines TRBV7-9 with TRBJ1-5, with 7 bases aligning to TRBD1. CDR3 size: 15 residues. The ends lost 3 bases at V and 0 bases at J; junction bases unmatched: 2. Germline-derived CDR1 and CDR2 are SEHNR and FQNEAQ (reference sequence). DNA of the CDR3: TGTGCCAGCAGCTTGGGGACAGATAGCAATCAGCCCCAGCATTTT. Its translation: CASSLGTDSNQPQHF.